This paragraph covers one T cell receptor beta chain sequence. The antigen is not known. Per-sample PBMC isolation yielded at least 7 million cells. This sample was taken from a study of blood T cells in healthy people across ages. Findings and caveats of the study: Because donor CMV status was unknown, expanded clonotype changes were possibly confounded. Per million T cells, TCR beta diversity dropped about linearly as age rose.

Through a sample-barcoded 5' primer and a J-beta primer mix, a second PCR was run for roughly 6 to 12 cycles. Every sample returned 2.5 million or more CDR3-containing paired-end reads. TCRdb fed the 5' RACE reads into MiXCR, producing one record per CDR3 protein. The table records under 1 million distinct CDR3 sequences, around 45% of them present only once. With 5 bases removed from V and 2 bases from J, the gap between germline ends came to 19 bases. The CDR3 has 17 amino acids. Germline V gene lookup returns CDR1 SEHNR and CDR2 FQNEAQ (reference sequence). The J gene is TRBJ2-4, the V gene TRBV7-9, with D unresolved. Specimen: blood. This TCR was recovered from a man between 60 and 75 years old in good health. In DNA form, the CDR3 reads TGTGCCAGCAGCCCCACTCAGTCAACTCTAACCAAAAACATTCAGTACTTC. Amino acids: CASSPTQSTLTKNIQYF.